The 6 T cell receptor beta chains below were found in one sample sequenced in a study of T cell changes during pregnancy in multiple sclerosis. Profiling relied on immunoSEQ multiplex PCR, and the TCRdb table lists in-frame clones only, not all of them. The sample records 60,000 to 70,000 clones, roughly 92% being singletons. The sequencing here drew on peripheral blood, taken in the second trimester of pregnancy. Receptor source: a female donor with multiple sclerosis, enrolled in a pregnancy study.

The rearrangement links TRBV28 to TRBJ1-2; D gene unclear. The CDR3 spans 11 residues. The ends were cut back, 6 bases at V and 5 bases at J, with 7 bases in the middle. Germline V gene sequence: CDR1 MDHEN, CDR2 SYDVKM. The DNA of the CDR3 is TGTGCCAGCAGACTGTTATATGGCTACACCTTC. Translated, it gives CASRLLYGYTF.

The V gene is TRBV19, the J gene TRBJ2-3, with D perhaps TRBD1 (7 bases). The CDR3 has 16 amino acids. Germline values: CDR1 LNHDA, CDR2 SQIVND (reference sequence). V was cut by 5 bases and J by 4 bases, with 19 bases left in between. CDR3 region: CASSFEGARGADTQYF. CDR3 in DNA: TGTGCCAGTAGTTTCGAGGGGGCGCGGGGCGCAGATACGCAGTATTTT.

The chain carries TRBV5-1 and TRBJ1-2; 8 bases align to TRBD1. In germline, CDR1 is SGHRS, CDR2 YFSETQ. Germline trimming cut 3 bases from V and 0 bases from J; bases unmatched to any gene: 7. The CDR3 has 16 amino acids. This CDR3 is CASSSSDREANYGYTF. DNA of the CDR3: TGCGCCAGCAGCTCGTCGGACAGGGAAGCTAACTATGGCTACACCTTC.

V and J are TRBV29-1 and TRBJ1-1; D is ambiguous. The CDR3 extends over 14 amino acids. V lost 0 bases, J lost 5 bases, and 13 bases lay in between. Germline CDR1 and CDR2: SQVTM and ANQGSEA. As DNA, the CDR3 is TGCAGCGTTGAAGATGTGGCAGTCAGGACTGAAGCTTTCTTT. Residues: CSVEDVAVRTEAFF.

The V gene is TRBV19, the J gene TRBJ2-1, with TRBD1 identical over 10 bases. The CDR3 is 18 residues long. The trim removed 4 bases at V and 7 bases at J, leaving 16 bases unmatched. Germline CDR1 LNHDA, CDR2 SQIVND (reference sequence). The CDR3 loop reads CASSTLRFDRGRRNEQFF. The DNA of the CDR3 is TGTGCCAGTAGTACCCTCAGATTCGACAGGGGGCGCAGGAATGAGCAGTTCTTC.

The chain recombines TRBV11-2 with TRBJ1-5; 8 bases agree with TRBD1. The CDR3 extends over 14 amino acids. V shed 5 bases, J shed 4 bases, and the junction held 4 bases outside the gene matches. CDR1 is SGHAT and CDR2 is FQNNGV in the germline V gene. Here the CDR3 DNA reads TGTGCCAGCAGCCCCGACAGGGGAAATCAGCCCCAGCATTTT. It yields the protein CASSPDRGNQPQHF.